Each of the 26 T cell receptor beta chains below was sequenced from the same sample in a study of CD8+ T cells in alopecia areata. Once RNA had been extracted, it was reverse transcribed into cDNA to act as the sequencing template. Profiling relied on immunoSEQ multiplex PCR, and the TCRdb table lists in-frame clones only, not all of them. This sample has about 200,000 clones; about three fifths occur once, and the top ten carry more than 5.5%. Treatment meaning: oral pan-JAK inhibitor, 5-10 mg twice daily. Here the sequenced sample was CD4+ T cells sorted from blood, taken at week 24, from a patient treated with tofacitinib. The receptors originated from a human donor with alopecia areata.

Only a few counts were recorded for this clone. The chain links TRBV29-1 to TRBJ1-2; 9 bases agree with TRBD1. Germline V CDR1 and CDR2: SQVTM, ANQGSEA. The CDR3 has 15 residues. V trimming: 3 bases; J trimming: 6 bases; junction bases outside the gene matches: 11. The CDR3 DNA sequence: TGCAGCGTTGACCGTAGTTGGACAGGGGAGGATGGCTACACCTTC. It specifies CSVDRSWTGEDGYTF.

This clone has a handful of counts. The V gene is TRBV30, the J gene TRBJ1-3, with unresolved D. The germline V gene has CDR1 GTSNPN and CDR2 SVGIG (reference sequence). This CDR3 region has 13 residues. The V gene lost 5 bases and the J gene lost 0 bases, with 8 bases spanning the gap. Here the CDR3 reads CAWDSRSGNTIYF. The CDR3 coding sequence is TGTGCCTGGGACTCCCGCTCTGGAAACACCATATATTTT. Full variable domain (rest looked up from reference TRBV30 and TRBJ1-3): SQTIHQWPATLVQPVGSPLSLECTVEGTSNPNLYWYRQAAGRGLQLLFYSVGIGQISSEVPQNLSASRPQDRQFILSSKKLLLSDSGFYLCAWDSRSGNTIYFGEGSWLTVV.

The chain recombines TRBV12-5 with TRBJ2-1, with 8 positions matching TRBD1. V lost 2 bases to trimming and J lost 5 bases; unmatched junction nucleotides: 8. Germline values: CDR1 LGHNT, CDR2 FRNRAP. The CDR3 covers 16 residues. CDR3 amino acids: CASGLSSDRANNEQFF. The CDR3 region has the DNA TGTGCTAGTGGTTTGTCCTCGGACAGGGCTAACAATGAGCAGTTCTTC.

This clone appeared a single time. The chain uses TRBV9 and TRBJ2-1; TRBD2 matches 7 bases. The length of the CDR3 is 15 residues. The J segment lost 0 bases and the V segment lost 1 base, leaving 1 base of the junction unmatched. The V gene's germline CDR1 is SGDLS and CDR2 YYNGEE. CDR3 in DNA: TGTGCCAGCAGCGTAAGCGGGGACTCCTACAATGAGCAGTTCTTC. Its protein product is CASSVSGDSYNEQFF.

This clone was seen only a few times. The chain carries TRBV9 and TRBJ2-1; 9 bases line up with TRBD1. With 0 bases clipped from V and 6 bases from J, the junction kept 7 bases outside the gene matches. Looked up from germline, CDR1 is SGDLS and CDR2 is YYNGEE. CDR3 length equals 16 residues. CDR3 amino acids: CASSVAGQGWGNEQFF. The CDR3 nucleotides read TGTGCCAGCAGCGTAGCCGGACAGGGGTGGGGCAATGAGCAGTTCTTC.

J is TRBJ2-3 and V is TRBV29-1; D uncertain. Germline V gives CDR1 SQVTM, CDR2 ANQGSEA. CDR3 size: 12 residues. Trimming took off 7 bases at V and 2 bases at J, with 10 bases between the two ends. The CDR3 loop is CSADPPTDTQYF. Written as DNA, the CDR3 is TGCAGCGCCGACCCTCCCACAGATACGCAGTATTTT.

The chain combines TRBV2 with TRBJ2-5, with D unclear. Germline lookup yields CDR1 SNHLY and CDR2 FYNNEI. V dropped 3 bases and J dropped 3 bases, with 5 bases sitting between them. The CDR3 consists of 12 residues. This chain's CDR3 is CASSDGEETQYF. The CDR3 region has the DNA TGTGCCAGCAGTGATGGGGAAGAGACCCAGTACTTC.

Notes on this clone: A much more abundant neighbour one base away suggests this may be a read error. The chain carries TRBV28 and TRBJ2-5; D gene uncertain. Germline V gene lookup returns CDR1 MDHEN and CDR2 SYDVKM. The CDR3 consists of 12 residues. V was trimmed by 6 bases and J by 0 bases, leaving 5 bases between them. Here the CDR3 DNA reads TGTGCCAGCAGGGGGTACCAAGAGACCCAGTACTTC. Its translation: CASRGYQETQYF.

The chain is built from TRBV18 and TRBJ1-5, with 7 nucleotides matching TRBD1. The CDR3 is 15 amino acids. J was trimmed by 0 bases and V by 3 bases; bases with no gene match: 2. Germline CDR1 KGHSH, CDR2 LQKENI. For the CDR3, the DNA is TGTGCCAGCTCACCCGACAGGGATAGCAATCAGCCCCAGCATTTT. Translating it yields CASSPDRDSNQPQHF.

The CDR3 DNA follows: TGCAGCGTTGATCCCCAGGCAGGGGGCGAGTATGGCTACACCTTC. It is translated as CSVDPQAGGEYGYTF. The chain couples TRBV29-1 to TRBJ1-2; 8 bases map to TRBD1. V was clipped by 3 bases and J by 5 bases; unmatched bases: 11. Germline values: CDR1 SQVTM, CDR2 ANQGSEA. The CDR3 sequence is 15 residues long.

The chain couples TRBV29-1 to TRBJ1-2; 7 bases fit TRBD1. Germline loops: CDR1 SQVTM, CDR2 ANQGSEA. V gave up 3 bases and J gave up 4 bases; unmatched junction bases: 5. The CDR3 is 13 residues long. The chain's CDR3 is CSVDRDRVYGYTF. CDR3 in DNA: TGCAGCGTTGATCGGGACAGAGTCTATGGCTACACCTTC.

V is TRBV27 and J is TRBJ2-5; no clear D gene. The CDR3 spans 13 residues. V lost 6 bases to trimming and J lost 1 base, with 9 bases between them. CDR1 and CDR2 from the germline V gene are MNHEY and SMNVEV (reference sequence). CDR3 sequence reads: CASRDWAQETQYF. The CDR3 coding sequence is TGTGCCAGCAGGGATTGGGCCCAAGAGACCCAGTACTTC.

The chain employs TRBV28 and TRBJ2-1; 10 bases are a match to TRBD2. CDR1 and CDR2 from the germline V gene are MDHEN and SYDVKM. V shed 5 bases and J 2 bases; nucleotides not matched to a gene: 6. The CDR3 extends over 16 amino acids. CDR3: CASSITSGITYNEQFF. CDR3 sequence (DNA): TGTGCCAGCAGTATCACTAGCGGGATAACCTACAATGAGCAGTTCTTC.

V and J are TRBV5-1 and TRBJ2-1; a weak D match, TRBD1 (6 bases). The germline V and J ends were trimmed by 7 bases and 0 bases, with 11 bases remaining between them. The length of the CDR3 is 14 residues. Germline CDR1 is SGHRS and CDR2 is YFSETQ. The CDR3 region is CASSQGGSYNEQFF. The CDR3 coding sequence is TGCGCCAGCTCTCAAGGGGGCTCCTACAATGAGCAGTTCTTC.

Only a few counts were recorded for this clone. The chain joins TRBV19 to TRBJ1-5, with D possibly being TRBD1 (6 bases). The V end was cut by 2 bases, the J end by 1 base, with 15 bases between. CDR1 LNHDA and CDR2 SQIVND come from the germline V gene (reference sequence). The CDR3 length is 17 residues. The CDR3 loop reads CASSISRSGASNQPQHF. The CDR3, as DNA: TGTGCCAGTAGTATATCGCGATCGGGGGCGAGCAATCAGCCCCAGCATTTT.

The CDR3 DNA reads TGTGCCAGCAGCTTGGGACAAGCGGTAGAGACCCAGTACTTC. Translation gives CASSLGQAVETQYF. This chain links TRBV5-4 with TRBJ2-5, with a possible D match to TRBD2 (5 bases). Trimming shortened V by 0 bases and J by 4 bases, and 10 bases separated the two germline ends. Looked up from germline, CDR1 is SGHNT and CDR2 is YYREEE (reference sequence). This CDR3 spans 14 amino acids. Based on the CDR3 plus reference TRBV5-4 and TRBJ2-5, the full variable domain is ETGVTQSPTHLIKTRGQQVTLRCSSQSGHNTVSWYQQALGQGPQFIFQYYREEENGRGNFPPRFSGLQFPNYSSELNVNALELDDSALYLCASSLGQAVETQYFGPGTRLLVL.

The chain combines TRBV7-9 with TRBJ1-1, with no clear D. The CDR3 loop spans 14 amino acids. The germline V gene has CDR1 SEHNR and CDR2 FQNEAQ (reference sequence). With 2 bases removed from V and 5 bases from J, the gap between germline ends came to 12 bases. CDR3 in DNA: TGTGCCAGCAGCTTAAGGAGTAGGGCAACTGAAGCTTTCTTT. Translation gives CASSLRSRATEAFF.

The chain couples TRBV27 to TRBJ1-6, with D possibly being TRBD1 (6 bases). The CDR3 is 17 residues long. Germline V gene lookup returns CDR1 MNHEY and CDR2 SMNVEV (reference sequence). V was trimmed by 6 bases and J by 7 bases, leaving 22 bases between them. The CDR3 loop is CASSQRGDQTPNSPLHF. CDR3 nucleotides: TGTGCCAGCAGCCAGAGGGGGGACCAGACTCCCAATTCACCCCTCCACTTT.

The chain has TRBV15 and TRBJ2-3; 7 bases align to TRBD2. CDR3 length: 14 residues. The V gene end was trimmed by 7 bases and the J gene end by 2 bases; junction bases not matched to a gene: 6. In germline, CDR1 is LNHNV, CDR2 YYDKDF (reference sequence). Written as DNA, the CDR3 is TGTGCCACCACGCGGGGGTCCTTCACAGATACGCAGTATTTT. Translating it yields CATTRGSFTDTQYF.

The V and J genes are TRBV6-5 and TRBJ2-1; D tentatively fits TRBD1 or TRBD2 (5 bases each). V gave up 5 bases and J gave up 6 bases, with 11 bases separating them. Looked up from germline, CDR1 is MNHEY and CDR2 is SVGAGI. The CDR3 covers 13 residues. CDR3 in amino acids: CASSPGPSNEQFF. CDR3 coding DNA: TGTGCCAGCAGTCCGGGACCGAGCAATGAGCAGTTCTTC.

J is TRBJ2-2 and V is TRBV19, with D possibly being TRBD1 (6 bases). The V gene lost 2 bases and the J gene lost 6 bases, with 13 bases spanning the gap. The CDR3 has 15 residues. Per germline, CDR1 LNHDA and CDR2 SQIVND (reference sequence). CDR3 nucleotide sequence: TGTGCCAGTAGTATACAGGGGAAGGGCGCCGGGGAGCTGTTTTTT. This encodes CASSIQGKGAGELFF.

The J gene is TRBJ2-3, the V gene TRBV9, with D perhaps given as TRBD1 or TRBD2 (5 bases each). Trimming took 0 bases from V and 1 from J, leaving 15 bases between them. CDR3 length equals 17 residues. CDR1 and CDR2 (germline): SGDLS, YYNGEE. CDR3 DNA sequence: TGTGCCAGCAGCGTAGTTAGTGGGACCGACCGCACAGATACGCAGTATTTT. Residues: CASSVVSGTDRTDTQYF.

The chain couples TRBV19 to TRBJ2-5; 7 bases are a match to TRBD1. The CDR3 loop spans 14 amino acids. Germline V gene lookup returns CDR1 LNHDA and CDR2 SQIVND (reference sequence). Trimming at V came to 6 bases and at J to 5 bases, leaving 9 bases not matched to a gene. The CDR3 DNA follows: TGTGCCAGTAGCCAACAGGGGATGGTCGAGACCCAGTACTTC. Its translation: CASSQQGMVETQYF.

The chain recombines TRBV5-1 with TRBJ2-7; 8 bases are a match to TRBD1. With V trimmed by 3 bases and J by 5 bases, 4 bases remained unmatched. The germline V gene has CDR1 SGHRS and CDR2 YFSETQ. CDR3 length: 13 residues. The CDR3 DNA is TGCGCCAGCAGCTCGGACAGGGATGACGAGCAGTACTTC. It encodes CASSSDRDDEQYF.

The chain recombines TRBV7-9 with TRBJ2-6, with a tentative D call TRBD1 (5 bases). Germline CDR1 and CDR2: SEHNR and FQNEAQ (reference sequence). Trimming cost V 2 bases and J 0 bases, with 8 bases left between them. The CDR3 spans 16 residues. CDR3 DNA: TGTGCCAGCAGCTTAAGCAGGGACTCTGGGGCCAACGTCCTGACTTTC. Residues: CASSLSRDSGANVLTF.

CDR3 sequence (DNA): TGTGCCAGCAGTAAAGACCAAGTCTACAATGAGCAGTTCTTC. Encoded protein: CASSKDQVYNEQFF. The V and J genes are TRBV7-8 and TRBJ2-1; no firm D call. The CDR3 sequence is 14 residues long. Germline V gene lookup returns CDR1 SGHVS and CDR2 FQNEAQ. Trimming cost V 6 bases and J 3 bases, with 12 bases left between them.